This T cell receptor (beta chain) was documented in a study of blood T cell repertoires in COVID-19. At the level of the study: Material from acute and convalescent COVID-19 was sourced from the United States, Italy and Spain.

As originally analysed: Amplification of reference gene primers was used by the study to estimate nucleated cell counts. Clones were read by immunoSEQ multiplex PCR, and TCRdb kept only the in-frame ones, dropping some. V, J and clone size were drawn from that table, and D and trimming were deduced from the DNA. Of around 200,000 clones detected, about four fifths appear once; the ten largest clones hold 2% to 3%. This clone occurred many times. The CDR3 totals 17 residues. Germline CDR1 SGHRS, CDR2 YFSETQ. Trimming removed 1 base from V and 1 base from J; junction bases left unmatched: 9. Sequencing was carried out using peripheral blood. The receptor's source is a woman aged 40 to 55 with active or convalescent COVID-19. The chain joins TRBV5-1 to TRBJ2-5, with 8 nucleotides matching TRBD2. The CDR3 here is CASSLWSTGGTQETQYF. CDR3 DNA: TGCGCCAGCAGCTTGTGGTCTACGGGGGGGACCCAAGAGACCCAGTACTTC.